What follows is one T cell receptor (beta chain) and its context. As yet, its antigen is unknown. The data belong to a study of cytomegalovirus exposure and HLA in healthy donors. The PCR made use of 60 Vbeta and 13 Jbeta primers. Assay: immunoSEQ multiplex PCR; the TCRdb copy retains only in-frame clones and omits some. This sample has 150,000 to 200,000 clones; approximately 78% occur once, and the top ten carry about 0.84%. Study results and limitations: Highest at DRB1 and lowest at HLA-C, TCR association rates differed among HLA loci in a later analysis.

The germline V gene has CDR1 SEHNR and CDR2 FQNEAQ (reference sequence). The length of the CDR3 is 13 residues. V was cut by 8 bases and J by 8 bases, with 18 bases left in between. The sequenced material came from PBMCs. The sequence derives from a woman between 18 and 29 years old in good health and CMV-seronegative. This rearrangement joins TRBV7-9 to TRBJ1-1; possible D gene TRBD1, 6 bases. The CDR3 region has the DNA TGTGCCAGCGGGGAAAAGGAAACAGGGGAAGCTTTCTTT. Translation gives CASGEKETGEAFF.